This T cell receptor beta chain was identified during a study of cytomegalovirus exposure and HLA in healthy donors. Study as a whole: Early on, a data release was issued that held roughly 80 million unique TCRs from HLA-typed donors.

Vbeta (60) and Jbeta (13) primers were used in the PCR. TCRdb keeps only in-frame clones here, not all; method: immunoSEQ multiplex PCR. The repertoire holds roughly 180,000 clones, with roughly 82% as singletons. Those who donated were healthy bone marrow donors. Study-wide findings and caveats: In a later analysis, HLA-associated TCR beta chains were more clonally expanded than equally common others.

After removal of 6 bases from V and 11 bases from J, the junction contained 13 bases not matched to a gene. CDR1 and CDR2 (germline): SQVTM, ANQGSEA. The CDR3 has 13 amino acids. With regard to this clone: Its antigen is not known.

This clonotype was obtained from a girl aged 2 to 10 in good health and CMV-seropositive. The sample taken for sequencing was PBMCs. The rearrangement joins TRBV29-1 to TRBJ1-1, with TRBD1 identical over 9 bases. Here the CDR3 DNA reads TGCAGCGTGTGTCACAGGGGGCGCGGCTTCGCTTTCTTT. Translation: CSVCHRGRGFAFF.